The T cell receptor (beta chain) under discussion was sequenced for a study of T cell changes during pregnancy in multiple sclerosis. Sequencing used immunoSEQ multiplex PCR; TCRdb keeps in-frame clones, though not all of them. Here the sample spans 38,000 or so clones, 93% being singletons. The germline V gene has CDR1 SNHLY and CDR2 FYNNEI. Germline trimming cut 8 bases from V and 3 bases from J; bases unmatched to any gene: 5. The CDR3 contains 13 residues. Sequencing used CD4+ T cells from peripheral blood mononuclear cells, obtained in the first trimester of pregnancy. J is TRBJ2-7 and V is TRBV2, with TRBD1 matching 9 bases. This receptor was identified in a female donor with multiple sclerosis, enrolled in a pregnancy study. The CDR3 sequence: CASGGQGSYEQYF. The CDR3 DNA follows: TGTGCCAGCGGCGGACAGGGGAGCTACGAGCAGTACTTC.